The present T cell receptor (beta chain) was sequenced within a study of T cell repertoires in cytomegalovirus infection. Regarding the study as a whole: Based on cumulative public TCR beta family frequency, carriers of CMV plus the relevant HLA were identified.

A single record per CDR3 protein comes from TCRdb applying MiXCR to the reads. This sample has over 150,000 distinct CDR3 sequences, with roughly 20% found just once. This clonotype was observed many times. Its antigen is not identified. The CDR3 sequence is 14 residues long. Germline V lookup: CDR1 SNHLY, CDR2 FYNNEI. Trimming took off 8 bases at V and 6 bases at J, with 17 bases between the two ends. The sequence was obtained from a human donor in good health (CMV status not recorded). Some clones in this sample may be carry-over from other donors' samples. Specimen: PBMCs. The chain has TRBV2 and TRBJ2-1; D assignment may be TRBD1 or TRBD2 (5 bases each). CDR3: CASSREGSGNEQFF. The DNA of the CDR3 is TGTGCCAGCTCACGTGAGGGGAGTGGCAATGAGCAGTTCTTC. Drawing the rest from reference TRBV2 and TRBJ2-1, the complete variable domain is EPEVTQTPSHQVTQMGQEVILRCVPISNHLYFYWYRQILGQKVEFLVSFYNNEISEKSEIFDDQFSVERPDGSNFTLKIRSTKLEDSAMYFCASSREGSGNEQFFGPGTRLTVL.